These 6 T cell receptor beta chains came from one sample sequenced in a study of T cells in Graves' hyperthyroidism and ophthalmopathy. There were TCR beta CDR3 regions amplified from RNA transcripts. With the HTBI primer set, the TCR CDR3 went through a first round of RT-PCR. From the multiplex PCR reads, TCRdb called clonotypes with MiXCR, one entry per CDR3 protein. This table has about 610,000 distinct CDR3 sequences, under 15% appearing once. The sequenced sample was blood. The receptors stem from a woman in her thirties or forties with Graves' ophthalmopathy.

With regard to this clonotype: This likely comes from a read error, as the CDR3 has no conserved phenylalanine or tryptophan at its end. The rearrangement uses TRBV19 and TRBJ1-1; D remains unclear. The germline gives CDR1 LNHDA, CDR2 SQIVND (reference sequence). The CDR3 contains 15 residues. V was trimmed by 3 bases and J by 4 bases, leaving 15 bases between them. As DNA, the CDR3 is TGTGCCAGTAGTATTCGTCTGGCGAAGGGCACTGAAGCTTTCTCT. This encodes CASSIRLAKGTEAFS.

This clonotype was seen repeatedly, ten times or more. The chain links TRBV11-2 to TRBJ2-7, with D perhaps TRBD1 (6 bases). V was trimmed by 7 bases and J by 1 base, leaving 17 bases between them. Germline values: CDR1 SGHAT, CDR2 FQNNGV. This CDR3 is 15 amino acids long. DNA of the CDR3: TGTGCCAGCAACCACAGGGATCTGTCTTCCTACGAGCAGTACTTC. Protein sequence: CASNHRDLSSYEQYF.

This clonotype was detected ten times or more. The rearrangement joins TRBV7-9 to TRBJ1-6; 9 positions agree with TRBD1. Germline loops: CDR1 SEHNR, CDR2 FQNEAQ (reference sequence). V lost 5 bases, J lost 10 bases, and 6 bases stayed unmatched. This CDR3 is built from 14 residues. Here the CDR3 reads CASSADRGGSPLHF. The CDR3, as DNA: TGTGCCAGCAGCGCGGACAGGGGAGGCTCACCCCTCCACTTT. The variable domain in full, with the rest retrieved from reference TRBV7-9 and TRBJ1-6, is DTGVSQNPRHKITKRGQNVTFRCDPISEHNRLYWYRQTLGQGPEFLTYFQNEAQLEKSRLLSDRFSAERPKGSFSTLEIQRTEQGDSAMYLCASSADRGGSPLHFGNGTRLTVT.

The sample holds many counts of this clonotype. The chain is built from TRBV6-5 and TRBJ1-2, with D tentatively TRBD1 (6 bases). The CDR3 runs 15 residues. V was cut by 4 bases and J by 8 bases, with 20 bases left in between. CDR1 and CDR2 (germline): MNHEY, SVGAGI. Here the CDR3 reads CASSSTRADQGGYTF. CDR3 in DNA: TGTGCCAGCAGTTCAACCCGGGCCGACCAGGGGGGCTACACCTTC.

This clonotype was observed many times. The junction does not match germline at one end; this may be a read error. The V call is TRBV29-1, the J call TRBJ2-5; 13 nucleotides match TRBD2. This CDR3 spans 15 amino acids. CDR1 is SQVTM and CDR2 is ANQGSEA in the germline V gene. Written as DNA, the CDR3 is TGCAGCGTGACTGGACTAGCGGGAGACCAGGAGACCCAGTACTTC. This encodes CSVTGLAGDQETQYF.

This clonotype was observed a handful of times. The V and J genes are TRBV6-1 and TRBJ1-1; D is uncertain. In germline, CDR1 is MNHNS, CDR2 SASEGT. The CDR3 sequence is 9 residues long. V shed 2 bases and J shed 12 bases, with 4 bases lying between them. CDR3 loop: CASSEITFF. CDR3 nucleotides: TGTGCCAGCAGTGAAATAACTTTCTTT.